This T cell receptor beta chain was retrieved from a study of T cell changes during pregnancy in multiple sclerosis. The CDR3 is 14 amino acids. The V segment lost 6 bases and the J segment 9 bases; nucleotides outside the gene matches: 12. Germline V gene sequence: CDR1 MDHEN, CDR2 SYDVKM. Sequencing used immunoSEQ multiplex PCR; TCRdb keeps in-frame clones, though not all of them. The sample carries under 65,000 clones, around 90% recorded once. The chain employs TRBV28 and TRBJ2-7, with 9 bases aligning to TRBD2. The receptor comes from a female donor in good health, enrolled as a control in a pregnancy study. Material: peripheral blood, obtained after pregnancy. The CDR3 DNA sequence: TGTGCCAGCAGACTAGGGCTAGCGGGAACCGTGCAGTACTTC. Its translation: CASRLGLAGTVQYF.